These 17 T cell receptor beta chains came from one sample sequenced in a study of T cells after yellow fever vaccination. TCRdb used MiXCR to reprocess the 5' RACE reads, holding one entry per CDR3 protein. The sample comprises 300,000 or so distinct CDR3 sequences, 10% to 15% of which are singletons, and about 0.51% rests with the top ten. Sequences were derived from CD4+ T cells sorted from PBMCs, sampled 45 days after the yellow fever booster vaccination. The origin of the receptors is a man under 40 who received the YFV17D yellow fever vaccine.

V usage is TRBV10-3 and J usage is TRBJ2-3; unclear D gene. The CDR3 is 12 residues long. Germline CDR1 is ENHRY and CDR2 is SYGVKD. V was shortened by 3 bases and J by 4 bases, with 5 bases between the two germline ends. The CDR3 sequence: CAISERADTQYF. In DNA, the CDR3 is TGTGCCATCAGTGAAAGAGCAGATACGCAGTATTTT.

This clonotype has just a few counts. The V call is TRBV4-3, the J call TRBJ2-2; TRBD1 is a possible D gene (6 bases). CDR1 LGHNA and CDR2 YSLEER come from the germline V gene. The CDR3 is made up of 17 amino acids. V was cut by 0 bases and J by 5 bases, with 16 bases left in between. The CDR3 nucleotides read TGCGCCAGCAGCCAAGAGGAGTTGGGGGCGCAAACCGGGGAGCTGTTTTTT. Protein product: CASSQEELGAQTGELFF.

In this sample, this clonotype turned up a few times. This sequence joins TRBV12-3 or TRBV12-4 and TRBJ2-7; D gene uncertain. Between the trimmed V and J ends, which lost 3 bases and 6 bases, there was a span of 15 bases. The CDR3 loop spans 14 amino acids. The chain's CDR3 is CASSFFSGDSEQYF. In DNA, the CDR3 is TGTGCCAGCAGTTTCTTTTCTGGGGATAGCGAGCAGTACTTC.

The chain couples TRBV9 to TRBJ1-3, with D uncertain. Germline CDR1 and CDR2: SGDLS and YYNGEE. This CDR3 spans 14 amino acids. The V end lost 5 bases, the J end lost 0 bases, and 9 bases lay between the germline ends. The CDR3 sequence: CASSDGLSGNTIYF. CDR3 DNA sequence: TGTGCCAGCAGTGACGGGCTCTCTGGAAACACCATATATTTT.

V gene TRBV9 combines with J gene TRBJ2-5, with D perhaps TRBD2 (5 bases). The germline CDR1 and CDR2 sequences are SGDLS and YYNGEE. There are 14 residues in the CDR3. Trimming left V 4 bases short and J 3 bases short, with 13 bases between. CDR3 residues: CASSPRLNKETQYF. The CDR3 nucleotides are TGTGCCAGCAGCCCTCGACTAAACAAAGAGACCCAGTACTTC.

This clonotype was observed a few times. V gene TRBV10-3 combines with J gene TRBJ2-2; 8 bases map to TRBD2. Germline CDR1 and CDR2: ENHRY and SYGVKD. This CDR3 is built from 14 residues. V shed 10 bases, J shed 8 bases, and the junction held 12 bases outside the gene matches. This CDR3 is CATSLAGVEGELFF. CDR3 DNA sequence: TGTGCCACCTCTCTAGCGGGTGTTGAAGGGGAGCTGTTTTTT.

The genes are TRBV5-1 and TRBJ2-7; tentative D call: TRBD2 (6 bases). CDR3 length: 14 residues. From germline, CDR1 is SGHRS and CDR2 YFSETQ. V shed 2 bases and J shed 0 bases, with 9 bases lying between them. The CDR3 nucleotides are TGCGCCAGCAGCTTTGGCGGGGCCTCCTACGAGCAGTACTTC. Its translation is CASSFGGASYEQYF.

This clonotype was seen ten or more times. V and J are TRBV12-3 or TRBV12-4 and TRBJ2-7; D remains ambiguous. V gave up 0 bases and J gave up 4 bases, with 7 bases separating them. This CDR3 has 13 amino acids. CDR3 region: CASSLAQSYEQYF. The CDR3 DNA is TGTGCCAGCAGTTTAGCCCAGTCTTACGAGCAGTACTTC.

This clonotype was recorded a few times. The chain combines TRBV7-8 with TRBJ1-2, with D possibly being TRBD1 (5 bases). The CDR3 contains 15 residues. The germline gives CDR1 SGHVS, CDR2 FQNEAQ. Deletions cut 4 bases from V and 7 bases from J, with 19 bases between. The CDR3 bases are TGTGCCAGCAGCTCGAGGGGAGGGACCACTCCTGGCTACACCTTC. Translation: CASSSRGGTTPGYTF.

This clonotype was detected ten times or more. DNA for the CDR3: TGTGCCAGCAGCCCTTCTAGCGGGAGGTATTACGAGCAGTACTTC. Its translation: CASSPSSGRYYEQYF. This chain joins TRBV7-2 and TRBJ2-7, with 11 nucleotides matching TRBD2. The germline V gene encodes CDR1 SGHTA and CDR2 FQGNSA. This CDR3 region has 15 residues. The V segment lost 5 bases and the J segment 4 bases; nucleotides outside the gene matches: 7.

J is TRBJ2-4 and V is TRBV7-2; D might be TRBD2 (6 bases). Germline CDR1 reads SGHTA; CDR2 reads FQGNSA. V lost 4 bases and J 0 bases, leaving 13 bases between the germline ends. CDR3 size: 16 residues. The CDR3 spells CASSSSGLLAKNIQYF. DNA for the CDR3: TGTGCCAGCAGCTCCAGCGGGTTACTAGCCAAAAACATTCAGTACTTC.

About this clonotype itself: Because the CDR3 is missing its conserved closing phenylalanine or tryptophan, this is likely a read error. This chain links TRBV10-3 with TRBJ2-1, with 10 bases identical to TRBD2. V trimming: 7 bases; J trimming: 7 bases; junction bases outside the gene matches: 10. Germline V gives CDR1 ENHRY, CDR2 SYGVKD. The CDR3 is made up of 15 amino acids. CDR3: CAIKDSGRGGNEQFL. The CDR3 DNA sequence: TGTGCCATCAAGGACAGCGGGAGGGGGGGGAATGAGCAGTTCTTA.

V is TRBV7-9 and J is TRBJ1-2, with 8 bases fitting TRBD1. This CDR3 comprises 16 residues. Germline V gene lookup returns CDR1 SEHNR and CDR2 FQNEAQ (reference sequence). Losses at the gene ends were 2 bases for V and 7 bases for J; bases not matched to a gene: 12. In nucleotides, the CDR3 is TGTGCCAGCAGCTTAAGTCTACCGGCAGGGGGCGGTGGCTACACCTTC. This encodes CASSLSLPAGGGGYTF.

V and J are TRBV12-3 or TRBV12-4 and TRBJ1-3; D gene ambiguous. The germline V and J ends were trimmed by 4 bases and 0 bases, with 10 bases remaining between them. The CDR3 spans 15 residues. CDR3 nucleotide sequence: TGTGCCAGCAGTTACGTCGGTAGCTCTGGAAACACCATATATTTT. Translation: CASSYVGSSGNTIYF.

The CDR3 reads CASSPGQRETQYF. The CDR3 DNA follows: TGTGCCAGCAGCCCTGGCCAGCGAGAGACCCAGTACTTC. V is TRBV7-6 and J is TRBJ2-5, with no clear D. CDR1 is SGHVS, CDR2 FNYEAQ, per germline. CDR3 length equals 13 residues. Trimming removed 5 bases from V and 4 bases from J, with 11 bases in between.

V is TRBV6-2 or TRBV6-3 and J is TRBJ1-5; no reliable D call. Germline V gene lookup returns CDR1 MNHEY and CDR2 SVGEGT. Trimming shortened V by 3 bases and J by 0 bases, and 15 bases separated the two germline ends. CDR3 length: 17 amino acids. CDR3 nucleotide sequence: TGTGCCAGCAGTTATATATCCAACTTTATTAGCAATCAGCCCCAGCATTTT. Its translation is CASSYISNFISNQPQHF.

The chain employs TRBV6-2 or TRBV6-3 and TRBJ2-4; perhaps TRBD1 as D (5 bases). V lost 4 bases to trimming and J lost 4 bases, with 14 bases between them. The CDR3 sequence is 15 residues long. Germline-derived CDR1 and CDR2 are MNHEY and SVGEGT. The CDR3 loop reads CASSFLLQGKNIQYF. As DNA, the CDR3 is TGTGCCAGCAGTTTCCTCCTTCAGGGAAAAAACATTCAGTACTTC.